One sample yielded the 23 T cell receptor beta chains listed below, sequenced in a study of blood T cells in healthy people across ages. Alongside a J-beta primer mix, a sample-barcoded 5' primer served in a second PCR lasting roughly 7 to 11 cycles. TCRdb re-derived calls from the 5' RACE reads in MiXCR, one entry per CDR3 protein. The sample consists of roughly 730,000 distinct CDR3 sequences, roughly three fifths of them appearing once. The specimen was blood. These receptors originate from a man aged 40-49 years in good health.

This chain joins TRBV6-6 and TRBJ2-5; D is possibly TRBD1 (6 bases). V lost 5 bases and J 2 bases, leaving 15 bases between the germline ends. The CDR3 runs 15 residues. From germline, CDR1 is MNHNY and CDR2 SVGAGI (reference sequence). The chain's CDR3 is CASSTQGPRQETQYF. The CDR3 DNA reads as TGTGCCAGCAGTACCCAGGGGCCCAGACAAGAGACCCAGTACTTC.

This chain links TRBV7-6 with TRBJ2-4; the match to TRBD2 covers 7 bases. This CDR3 spans 15 amino acids. The V gene end was trimmed by 5 bases and the J gene end by 3 bases; junction bases not matched to a gene: 7. In germline, CDR1 is SGHVS, CDR2 FNYEAQ. This CDR3 reads CASSPSGGVKNIQYF. In DNA, the CDR3 is TGTGCCAGCAGCCCCAGTGGGGGGGTCAAAAACATTCAGTACTTC. The full variable domain, rest sourced from reference TRBV7-6 and TRBJ2-4, is GAGVSQSPRYKVTKRGQDVALRCDPISGHVSLYWYRQALGQGPEFLTYFNYEAQQDKSGLPNDRFSAERPEGSISTLTIQRTEQRDSAMYRCASSPSGGVKNIQYFGAGTRLSVL.

This clonotype showed up just a few times. This chain connects TRBV5-1 to TRBJ2-1; D is tentatively TRBD1 or TRBD2 (5 bases each). Trimming pared 3 bases from V and 12 bases from J, leaving 28 bases between. Per the germline V gene, CDR1 is SGHRS and CDR2 is YFSETQ. This CDR3 comprises 17 residues. The CDR3 DNA reads as TGCGCCAGCAGCTCAGTCGGGAAGGGGCCCGGCGCTGTAGTGCAGTTCTTC. Translation gives CASSSVGKGPGAVVQFF.

The rearrangement joins TRBV7-2 to TRBJ2-7, with a tentative D call TRBD1 (5 bases). V lost 5 bases and J 3 bases, leaving 23 bases between the germline ends. CDR1 is SGHTA and CDR2 is FQGNSA in the germline V gene. CDR3 length: 17 amino acids. The CDR3 loop is CASSGTKQLLRGYEQYF. Written as DNA, the CDR3 is TGTGCCAGCAGCGGAACCAAGCAACTCCTTAGGGGCTACGAGCAGTACTTC.

CDR3 nucleotide sequence: TGTGCCAGCAGCTTATCGGGACGGAGCGCCAGGGAGCAGTACTTC. Its translation: CASSLSGRSAREQYF. The V and J genes are TRBV7-9 and TRBJ2-5; D is perhaps TRBD1 or TRBD2 (5 bases each). The germline gives CDR1 SEHNR, CDR2 FQNEAQ (reference sequence). CDR3 length: 15 amino acids. The V and J ends lost 2 bases and 11 bases respectively, with 21 bases between them.

This clonotype was counted between two and nine times. The J gene is TRBJ1-6, the V gene TRBV4-1; D gene ambiguous. Germline loops: CDR1 MGHRA, CDR2 YSYEKL. This CDR3 contains 13 residues. Trimming cost V 6 bases and J 10 bases, with 13 bases left between them. The DNA for the CDR3 is TGCGCCAGCAGGCCGGGGTTAGACTCACCCCTCCACTTT. Amino acid sequence: CASRPGLDSPLHF.

This clonotype was observed a handful of times. This chain joins TRBV20-1 and TRBJ2-1, with 11 bases fitting TRBD2. CDR3 length equals 16 residues. CDR1 is DFQATT and CDR2 is SNEGSKA in the germline V gene (reference sequence). Trimming at V came to 6 bases and at J to 8 bases, leaving 15 bases not matched to a gene. Written as DNA, the CDR3 is TGCAGTGCCCCGATGGTGCGTACTAGCGGGGGCGATGAGCAGTTCTTC. It yields the protein CSAPMVRTSGGDEQFF.

This clonotype showed up just a few times. In nucleotides, the CDR3 is TGCAGTGCGGACCAGACAGGGGGCTTGGAGACCCAGTACTTC. This gives the protein CSADQTGGLETQYF. This chain connects TRBV20-1 to TRBJ2-5, with 10 nucleotides matching TRBD1. The germline V gene has CDR1 DFQATT and CDR2 SNEGSKA (reference sequence). V was clipped by 6 bases and J by 5 bases; unmatched bases: 9. This CDR3 spans 14 amino acids.

The chain uses TRBV28 and TRBJ1-2; a possible D gene is TRBD1 (6 bases). This CDR3 comprises 10 residues. V was clipped by 7 bases and J by 8 bases, with 8 bases between them. CDR1 is MDHEN and CDR2 is SYDVKM in the germline V gene. CDR3 sequence (DNA): TGTGCCAGCAAAAGGGGGGGCTACACCTTC. Protein sequence: CASKRGGYTF.

This clonotype showed up just a few times. The CDR3 sequence: CASSDAGTDTQYF. The CDR3, as DNA: TGTGCCAGCAGTGACGCCGGCACAGATACGCAGTATTTT. The chain couples TRBV2 to TRBJ2-3; D not resolved. Germline V gene sequence: CDR1 SNHLY, CDR2 FYNNEI. CDR3 length: 13 amino acids. Trimming cost V 3 bases and J 1 base, with 5 bases left between them.

This clonotype appeared a few times. This chain uses TRBV27 with TRBJ1-1, with D possibly matching TRBD1 (5 bases). Trimming shortened V by 4 bases and J by 4 bases, and 16 bases separated the two germline ends. This CDR3 spans 15 amino acids. Per germline, CDR1 MNHEY and CDR2 SMNVEV (reference sequence). For the CDR3, the DNA is TGTGCCAGCAGTTCACCGCCTTGGAGGGGCACTGAAGCTTTCTTT. Its translation: CASSSPPWRGTEAFF.

This chain connects TRBV9 to TRBJ2-5, with D tentatively TRBD1 (6 bases). The CDR3 runs to 16 residues. Trimming took 3 bases from V and 4 from J, leaving 19 bases between them. Looked up from germline, CDR1 is SGDLS and CDR2 is YYNGEE. CDR3 in amino acids: CASSAQTGTIRETQYF. The DNA of the CDR3 is TGTGCCAGCAGCGCCCAGACTGGGACAATTCGAGAGACCCAGTACTTC.

V is TRBV24-1 and J is TRBJ2-1; TRBD1 matches 7 bases. Germline V gene lookup returns CDR1 KGHDR and CDR2 SFDVKD. V gave up 6 bases and J gave up 9 bases; unmatched junction bases: 10. This CDR3 spans 14 amino acids. This chain's CDR3 is CATSRDSGRGEQFF. CDR3 nucleotides: TGTGCCACCAGTCGGGACAGCGGACGGGGTGAGCAGTTCTTC.

CDR3 sequence (DNA): TGTGCCAGCAGTTACTCGGAGGGGAAGGAGACCCAGTACTTC. It yields the protein CASSYSEGKETQYF. This rearrangement joins TRBV6-6 to TRBJ2-7, with D perhaps matching TRBD2 (6 bases). The better agreement between TRBJ2-5 and the DNA end casts doubt on the J call. CDR3 size: 14 residues. Germline V gene lookup returns CDR1 MNHNY and CDR2 SVGAGI (reference sequence).

The chain uses TRBV20-1 and TRBJ2-1; 14 bases are shared with TRBD2. Germline V gene sequence: CDR1 DFQATT, CDR2 SNEGSKA (reference sequence). CDR3 size: 18 residues. After removal of 7 bases from V and 9 bases from J, the junction contained 20 bases not matched to a gene. DNA for the CDR3: TGCAGTGTCACCGCCGCCCGACCGACTAGCGGGAGGGGGGGTGAGCAGTTCTTC. It codes for CSVTAARPTSGRGGEQFF.

The gene calls are TRBV7-2 and TRBJ2-4, with a possible D match to TRBD2 (6 bases). The J call is doubtful: the DNA matches TRBJ2-5 better. The CDR3 has 15 amino acids. Germline CDR1 reads SGHTA; CDR2 reads FQGNSA. The CDR3 region is CASSSPGLLSGTQYF. The CDR3 nucleotides are TGTGCCAGCAGCTCTCCGGGACTCCTATCCGGGACCCAGTACTTC.

The sample holds one count of this clonotype. V is TRBV12-3 or TRBV12-4 and J is TRBJ2-3; 9 bases fit TRBD2. The junction had 8 bases not matched to a gene; V was cut back by 3 bases and J by 7 bases. The CDR3 contains 15 residues. CDR3 sequence: CASSFWREGPNTQYF. In nucleotides, the CDR3 is TGTGCCAGCAGTTTCTGGCGGGAGGGCCCGAATACGCAGTATTTT.

The chain uses TRBV5-1 and TRBJ2-3; either TRBD1 or TRBD2 may fit D (6 bases each). The CDR3 totals 19 residues. The germline V gene encodes CDR1 SGHRS and CDR2 YFSETQ. Trimming removed 4 bases at V and 10 bases at J, with 34 bases between. This chain's CDR3 is CASSPGPGLTGWRGYAQYF. Written as DNA, the CDR3 is TGCGCCAGCAGCCCCGGCCCGGGGTTGACAGGTTGGAGGGGATACGCGCAGTATTTT.

This chain joins TRBV27 and TRBJ1-1, with a weak D call TRBD1 (5 bases). The germline V gene encodes CDR1 MNHEY and CDR2 SMNVEV (reference sequence). CDR3 length: 11 residues. V lost 8 bases, J lost 4 bases, and 8 bases lay in between. The CDR3 DNA is TGTGCCAGCGGGGGGGGCACTGAAGCTTTCTTT. As protein: CASGGGTEAFF.

This clonotype was seen only once. The chain recombines TRBV7-2 with TRBJ2-3; D unclear. The ends were cut back, 1 base at V and 9 bases at J, with 14 bases in the middle. The CDR3 length is 14 residues. Germline assignment: CDR1 SGHTA and CDR2 FQGNSA. Here the CDR3 DNA reads TGTGCCAGCAGCTTAGAACTGAGTCCATGGACGCAGTATTTT. Its protein is CASSLELSPWTQYF.

The V gene is TRBV6-1, the J gene TRBJ2-1; perhaps TRBD1 as D (6 bases). V shed 7 bases and J shed 6 bases, with 16 bases lying between them. The CDR3 is made up of 14 amino acids. Germline lookup yields CDR1 MNHNS and CDR2 SASEGT. Written as DNA, the CDR3 is TGTGCCAGCAAGGTAGGACAGAAAATCAATGAGCAGTTCTTC. Translation gives CASKVGQKINEQFF.

The J gene is TRBJ1-2, the V gene TRBV12-3 or TRBV12-4, with D tentatively TRBD1 (5 bases). The CDR3 sequence is 13 residues long. Trimming cost V 6 bases and J 9 bases, with 17 bases left between them. In DNA form, the CDR3 reads TGTGCCAGCAGGACGGGACCCCCGGCCAGCTACACCTTC. Translating gives CASRTGPPASYTF.

In regard to this clonotype: Mismatch with germline at one junction end may stem from a read error. The rearrangement links TRBV28 to TRBJ2-1; 9 nucleotides line up with TRBD1. The V gene's germline CDR1 is MDHEN and CDR2 SYDVKM. The CDR3 loop spans 12 amino acids. CDR3 loop: CASGLTGTGTFF. The DNA for the CDR3 is TGTGCCAGCGGTTTAACCGGGACAGGGACGTTCTTC.